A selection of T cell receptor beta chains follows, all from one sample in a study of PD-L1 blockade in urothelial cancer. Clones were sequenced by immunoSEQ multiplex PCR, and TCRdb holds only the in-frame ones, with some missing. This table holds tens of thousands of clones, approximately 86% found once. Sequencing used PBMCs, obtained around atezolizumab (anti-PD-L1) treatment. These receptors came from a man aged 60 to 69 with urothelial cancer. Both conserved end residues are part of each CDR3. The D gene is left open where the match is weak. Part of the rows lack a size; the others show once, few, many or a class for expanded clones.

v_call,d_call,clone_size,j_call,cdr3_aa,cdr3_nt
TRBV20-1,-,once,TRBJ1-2,CSAFTGGYTF,TGCAGTGCCTTCACGGGAGGCTACACCTTC
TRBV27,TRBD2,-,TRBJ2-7,CASSPLGGEGEQYF,TGTGCCAGCAGTCCACTGGGGGGGGAGGGAGAGCAGTACTTC
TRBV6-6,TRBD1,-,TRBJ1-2,CASRPGQGRSYGYTF,TGTGCCAGCAGACCCGGACAGGGACGCTCCTATGGCTACACCTTC
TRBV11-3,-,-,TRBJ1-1,CASSRGGPEAFF,TGTGCCAGCAGCCGTGGGGGCCCCGAAGCTTTCTTT
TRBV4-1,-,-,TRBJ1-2,CASSQADTNYGYTF,TGCGCCAGCAGCCAAGCGGACACCAACTATGGCTACACCTTC
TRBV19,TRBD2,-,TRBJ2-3,CASTRGTSGGPDTQYF,TGTGCCAGTACCCGGGGGACTAGCGGGGGACCAGATACGCAGTATTTT
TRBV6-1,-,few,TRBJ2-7,CASSERGGPSYEQYF,TGTGCCAGCAGTGAAAGGGGGGGACCCTCCTACGAGCAGTACTTC
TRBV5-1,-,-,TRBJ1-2,CASSLVQGSNYGYTF,TGCGCCAGCAGCTTGGTCCAGGGTAGTAACTATGGCTACACCTTC
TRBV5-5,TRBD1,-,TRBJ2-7,CASSWRQGSYEQYF,TGTGCCAGCAGCTGGCGACAGGGGTCCTACGAGCAGTACTTC
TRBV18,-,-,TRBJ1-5,CASSPGTGRNQPQHF,TGTGCCAGCTCACCCGGCACAGGTAGGAATCAGCCCCAGCATTTT
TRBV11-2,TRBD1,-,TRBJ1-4,CASSLGNRGGSTNEKLFF,TGTGCCAGCAGCTTAGGGAACAGGGGGGGGTCAACTAATGAAAAACTGTTTTTT
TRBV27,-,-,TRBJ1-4,CASTPQGHTNEKLFF,TGTGCCAGCACCCCCCAGGGTCATACTAATGAAAAACTGTTTTTT
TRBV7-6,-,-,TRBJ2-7,CASSPRVGSYEQYF,TGTGCCAGCAGCCCACGGGTAGGCTCCTACGAGCAGTACTTC
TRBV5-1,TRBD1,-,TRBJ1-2,CASSPRTQGVEGYTF,TGCGCCAGCAGCCCGCGGACCCAGGGGGTAGAAGGCTACACCTTC
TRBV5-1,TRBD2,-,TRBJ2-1,CASSLVSPTSGGLNEQFF,TGCGCCAGCAGCTTGGTTTCCCCGACTAGCGGGGGGCTAAATGAGCAGTTCTTC
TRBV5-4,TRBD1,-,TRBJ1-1,CATKMNRGLSEAFF,TGTGCCACCAAAATGAACAGGGGGCTGTCTGAAGCTTTCTTT
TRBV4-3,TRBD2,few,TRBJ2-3,CASSPSGGAGTQYF,TGCGCCAGCAGCCCATCCGGGGGGGCCGGTACGCAGTATTTT
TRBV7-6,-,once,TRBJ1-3,CASSSLSGNTIYF,TGTGCCAGCAGTTCCCTCTCTGGAAACACCATATATTTT
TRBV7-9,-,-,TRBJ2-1,CASSLLAYPEQFF,TGTGCCAGCAGCTTATTGGCTTACCCTGAGCAGTTCTTC
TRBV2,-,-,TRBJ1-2,CAGIWQGDYGYTF,TGTGCCGGAATTTGGCAGGGTGACTATGGCTACACCTTC
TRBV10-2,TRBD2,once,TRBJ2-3,CASSESGGGDRGTDTQYF,TGCGCCAGCAGTGAGTCGGGCGGGGGGGACAGAGGCACAGATACGCAGTATTTT
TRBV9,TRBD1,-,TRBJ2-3,CASSPRTGSTDTQYF,TGTGCCAGCAGCCCCAGGACAGGCAGCACAGATACGCAGTATTTT
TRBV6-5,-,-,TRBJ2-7,CASSYSSGGPYEQYF,TGTGCCAGCAGTTACTCATCCGGGGGGCCCTACGAGCAGTACTTC
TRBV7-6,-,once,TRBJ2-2,CASSSPGVSNTGELFF,TGTGCCAGCAGCTCACCGGGAGTGAGTAACACCGGGGAGCTGTTTTTT
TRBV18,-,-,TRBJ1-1,CASSVDSENTEAFF,TGTGCCAGCTCGGTGGACAGCGAGAACACTGAAGCTTTCTTT
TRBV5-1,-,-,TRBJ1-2,CASSSQVDYGYTF,TGCGCCAGCAGCTCACAGGTTGACTATGGCTACACCTTC
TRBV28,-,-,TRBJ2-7,CASSVDKGSYEQYF,TGTGCCAGCAGCGTAGATAAGGGGTCCTACGAGCAGTACTTC
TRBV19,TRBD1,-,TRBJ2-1,CATLPRTGRNNEQFF,TGTGCCACCTTACCCCGGACAGGGAGGAACAATGAGCAGTTCTTC
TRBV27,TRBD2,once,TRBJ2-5,CASSPSGTSGGARETQYF,TGTGCCAGCAGCCCCTCCGGGACTAGCGGGGGGGCCAGGGAGACCCAGTACTTC
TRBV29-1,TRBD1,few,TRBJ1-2,CSASQSGGAFGYTF,TGCAGCGCCTCTCAGTCAGGGGGCGCCTTTGGCTACACCTTC
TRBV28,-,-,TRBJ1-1,CASSSPGGRGNTEAFF,TGTGCCAGCAGTTCCCCCGGAGGACGGGGAAACACTGAAGCTTTCTTT
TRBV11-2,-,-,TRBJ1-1,CASDPGGIGEAFF,TGTGCTAGTGACCCGGGGGGCATCGGTGAAGCTTTCTTT
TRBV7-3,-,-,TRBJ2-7,CASSLGAVSSYEQYF,TGTGCCAGCAGCTTAGGGGCAGTGAGCTCCTACGAGCAGTACTTC
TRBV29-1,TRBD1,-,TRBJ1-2,CSVESQQGANGYTF,TGCAGCGTTGAATCCCAACAGGGGGCCAATGGCTACACCTTC
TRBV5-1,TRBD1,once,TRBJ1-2,CASSLGIEGQGNYGYTF,TGCGCCAGCAGCTTGGGGATTGAGGGACAGGGGAACTATGGCTACACCTTC
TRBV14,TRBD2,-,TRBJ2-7,CASSMGGGRYEQYF,TGTGCCAGCAGTATGGGGGGGGGACGATACGAGCAGTACTTC
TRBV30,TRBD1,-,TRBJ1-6,CAWSQNRGSNSPLHF,TGTGCCTGGAGTCAGAACAGGGGCTCTAATTCACCCCTCCACTTT
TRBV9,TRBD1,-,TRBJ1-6,CASSPNPGTGDSPLHF,TGTGCCAGCAGCCCAAACCCCGGGACAGGGGATTCACCCCTCCACTTT
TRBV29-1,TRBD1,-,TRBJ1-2,CSVGTENYGYTF,TGCAGCGTCGGGACAGAGAACTATGGCTACACCTTC
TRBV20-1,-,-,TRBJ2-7,CSAHRGGMYNF,TGCAGTGCTCATCGTGGGGGGATGTATAACTTC
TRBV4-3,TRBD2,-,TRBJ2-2,CASSPLAGVTGELFF,TGCGCCAGCAGCCCACTAGCGGGGGTGACCGGGGAGCTGTTTTTT
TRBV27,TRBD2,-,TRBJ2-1,CASHTSGRPTGEQFF,TGTGCCAGCCACACTAGCGGGAGACCGACGGGTGAGCAGTTCTTC
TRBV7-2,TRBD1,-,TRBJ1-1,CASSFKQGGAEAFF,TGTGCCAGCAGCTTCAAACAGGGGGGCGCTGAAGCTTTCTTT
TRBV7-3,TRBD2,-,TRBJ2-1,CASSLKALAGDNSSYNEQFF,TGTGCCAGCAGCTTAAAGGCTTTAGCGGGTGACAACAGCTCCTACAATGAGCAGTTCTTC